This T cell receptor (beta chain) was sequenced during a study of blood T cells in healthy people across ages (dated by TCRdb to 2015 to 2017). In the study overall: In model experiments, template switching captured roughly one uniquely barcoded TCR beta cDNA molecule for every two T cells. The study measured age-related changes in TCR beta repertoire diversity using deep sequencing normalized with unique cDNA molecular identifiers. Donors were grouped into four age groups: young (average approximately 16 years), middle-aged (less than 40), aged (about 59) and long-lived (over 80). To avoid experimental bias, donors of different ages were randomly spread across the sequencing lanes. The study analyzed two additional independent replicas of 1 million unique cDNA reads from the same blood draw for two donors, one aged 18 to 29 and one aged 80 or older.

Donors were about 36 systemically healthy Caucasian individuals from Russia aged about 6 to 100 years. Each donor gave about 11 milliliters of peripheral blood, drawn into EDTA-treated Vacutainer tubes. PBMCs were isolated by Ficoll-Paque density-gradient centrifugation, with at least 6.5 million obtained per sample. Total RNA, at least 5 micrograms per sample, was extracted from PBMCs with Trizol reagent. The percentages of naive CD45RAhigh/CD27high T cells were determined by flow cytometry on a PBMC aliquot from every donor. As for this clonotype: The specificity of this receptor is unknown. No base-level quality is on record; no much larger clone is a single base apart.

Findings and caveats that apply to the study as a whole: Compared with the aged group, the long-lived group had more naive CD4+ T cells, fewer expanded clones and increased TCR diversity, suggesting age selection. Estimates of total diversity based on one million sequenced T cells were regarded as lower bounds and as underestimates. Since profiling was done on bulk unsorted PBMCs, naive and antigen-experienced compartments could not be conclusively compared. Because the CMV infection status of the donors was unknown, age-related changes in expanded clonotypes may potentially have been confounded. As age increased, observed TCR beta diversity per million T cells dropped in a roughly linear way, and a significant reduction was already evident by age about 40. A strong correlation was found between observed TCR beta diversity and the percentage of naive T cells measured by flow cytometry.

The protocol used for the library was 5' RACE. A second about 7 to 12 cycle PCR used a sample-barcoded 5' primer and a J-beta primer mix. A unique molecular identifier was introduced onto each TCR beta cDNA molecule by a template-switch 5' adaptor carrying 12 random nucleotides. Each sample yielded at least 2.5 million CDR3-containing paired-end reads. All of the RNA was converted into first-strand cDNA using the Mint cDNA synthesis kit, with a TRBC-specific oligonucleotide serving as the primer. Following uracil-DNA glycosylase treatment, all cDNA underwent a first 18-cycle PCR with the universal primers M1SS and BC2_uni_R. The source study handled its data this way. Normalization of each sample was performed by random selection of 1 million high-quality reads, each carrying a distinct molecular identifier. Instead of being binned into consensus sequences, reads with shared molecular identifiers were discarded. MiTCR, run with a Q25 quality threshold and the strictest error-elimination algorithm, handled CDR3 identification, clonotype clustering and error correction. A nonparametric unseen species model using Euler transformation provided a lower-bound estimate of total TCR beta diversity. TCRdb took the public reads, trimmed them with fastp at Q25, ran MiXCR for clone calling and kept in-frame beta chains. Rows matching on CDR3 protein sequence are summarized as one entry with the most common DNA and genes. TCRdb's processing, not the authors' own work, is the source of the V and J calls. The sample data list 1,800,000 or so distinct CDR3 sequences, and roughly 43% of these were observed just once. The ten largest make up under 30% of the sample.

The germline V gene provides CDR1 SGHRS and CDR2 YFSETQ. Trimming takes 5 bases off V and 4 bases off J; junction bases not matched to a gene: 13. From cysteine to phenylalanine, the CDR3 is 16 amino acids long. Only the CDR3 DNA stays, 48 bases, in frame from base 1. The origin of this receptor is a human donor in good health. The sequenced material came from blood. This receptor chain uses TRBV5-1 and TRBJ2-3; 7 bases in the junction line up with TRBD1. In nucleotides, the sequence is TGCGCCAGCAGTTACCTTCGGGACAGAGAAGCAGATACGCAGTATTTT. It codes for CASSYLRDREADTQYF.